This T cell receptor (beta chain) is drawn from a study of regulatory T cells in long-lasting Graves disease. Stated time point: persistent/refractory GD, antithyroid drugs over 5 years with positive TRAb. PBMC RNA was the source of the TCR library. Investigators prepared the TCR beta libraries by applying iRepertoire HTBI primers and Arm-PCR of CDR3 regions. TCRdb redid the calling of the multiplex PCR reads with MiXCR, one entry per CDR3 protein. Counted here are 400,000 to 500,000 distinct CDR3 sequences, roughly 22% occurring once; the ten biggest clones make up around 12%. Germline V gene lookup returns CDR1 GTSNPN and CDR2 SVGIG (reference sequence). The CDR3 totals 12 residues. With V trimmed by 4 bases and J by 11 bases, 8 bases remained unmatched.

V and J are TRBV30 and TRBJ1-1; TRBD1 matches at 9 bases. This material consisted of peripheral blood mononuclear cells (PBMCs), taken when the disease was refractory, from a patient treated with antithyroid drugs. The sequence derives from a female donor with Graves disease. In DNA form, the CDR3 reads TGTGCCTGGACAACAGGGGGCTTGGGGGCTTTCTTT. It translates to CAWTTGGLGAFF.